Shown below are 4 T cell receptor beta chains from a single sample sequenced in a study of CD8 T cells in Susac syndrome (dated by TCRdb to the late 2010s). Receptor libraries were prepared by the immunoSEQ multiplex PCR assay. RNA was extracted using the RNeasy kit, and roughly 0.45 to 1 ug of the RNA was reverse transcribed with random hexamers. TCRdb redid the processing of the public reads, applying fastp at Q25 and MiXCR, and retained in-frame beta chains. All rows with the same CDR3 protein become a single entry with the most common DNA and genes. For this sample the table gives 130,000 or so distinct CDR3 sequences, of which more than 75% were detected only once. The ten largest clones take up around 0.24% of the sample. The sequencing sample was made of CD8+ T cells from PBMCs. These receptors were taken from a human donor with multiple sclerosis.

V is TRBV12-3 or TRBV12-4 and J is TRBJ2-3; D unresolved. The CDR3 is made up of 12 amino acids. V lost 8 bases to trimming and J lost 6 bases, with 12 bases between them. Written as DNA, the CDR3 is TGTGCCAGCGCCCCCCCGGAGGATACGCAGTATTTT. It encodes CASAPPEDTQYF.

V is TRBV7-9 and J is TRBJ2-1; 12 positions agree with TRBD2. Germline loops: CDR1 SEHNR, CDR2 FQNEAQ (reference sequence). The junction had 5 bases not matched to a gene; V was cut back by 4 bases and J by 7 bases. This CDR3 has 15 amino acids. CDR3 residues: CASSSLAGGPNEQFF. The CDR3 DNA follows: TGTGCCAGCAGCTCCCTAGCGGGAGGGCCTAATGAGCAGTTCTTC.

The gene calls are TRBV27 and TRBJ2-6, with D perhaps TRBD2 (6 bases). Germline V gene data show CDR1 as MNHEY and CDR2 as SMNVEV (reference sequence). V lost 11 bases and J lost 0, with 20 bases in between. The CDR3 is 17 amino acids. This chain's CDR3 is CAPGEAESFSGANVLTF. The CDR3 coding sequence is TGTGCCCCCGGGGAGGCAGAAAGTTTCTCTGGGGCCAACGTCCTGACTTTC. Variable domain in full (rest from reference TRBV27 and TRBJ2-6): EAQVTQNPRYLITVTGKKLTVTCSQNMNHEYMSWYRQDPGLGLRQIYYSMNVEVTDKGDVPEGYKVSRKEKRNFPLILESPSPNQTSLYFCAPGEAESFSGANVLTFGAGSRLTVL.

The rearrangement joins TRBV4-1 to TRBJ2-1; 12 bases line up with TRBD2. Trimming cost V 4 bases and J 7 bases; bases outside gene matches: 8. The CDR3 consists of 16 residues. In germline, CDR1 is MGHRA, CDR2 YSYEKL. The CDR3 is CASSLTPGTSGNEQFF. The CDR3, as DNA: TGCGCCAGCAGCCTCACACCCGGGACTAGCGGGAATGAGCAGTTCTTC.